These 29 T cell receptor beta chains were sequenced from one sample in a study of CD4+ T cells in melanoma. Using immunoSEQ multiplex PCR, the repertoire was profiled, and TCRdb retains in-frame clones only, with some absent. The data show over 45,000 clones, with 60% to 75% seen just once and about 5% held by the top ten. Material for sequencing was tumor tissue. Receptors originate from a human donor with melanoma.

The chain links TRBV7-2 to TRBJ2-5; TRBD2 agrees at 8 bases. V lost 4 bases to trimming and J lost 4 bases; unmatched junction nucleotides: 11. CDR1 and CDR2 (germline): SGHTA, FQGNSA. The CDR3 runs to 16 residues. CDR3 coding DNA: TGTGCCAGCAGCTCCCGGGGGGGGGCGGGAGGAGAGACCCAGTACTTC. Its protein is CASSSRGGAGGETQYF.

The chain is built from TRBV6-5 and TRBJ2-5; D possibly matches TRBD1 or TRBD2 (5 bases each). Germline V CDR1 and CDR2: MNHEY, SVGAGI. The CDR3 loop spans 14 amino acids. V was cut by 6 bases and J by 2 bases, with 13 bases left in between. The CDR3 DNA is TGTGCCAGCAGGGTTGGGACCCTGCAAGAGACCCAGTACTTC. Its translation: CASRVGTLQETQYF.

As for this clone: This clone may be a read error of a much larger clone one base away. The V and J genes are TRBV7-8 and TRBJ2-7; 10 positions agree with TRBD1. V dropped 4 bases and J dropped 2; count of bases not matched to a gene: 5. This CDR3 is built from 15 residues. CDR1 SGHVS and CDR2 FQNEAQ come from the germline V gene. This chain's CDR3 is CASSSPGQGTYEQYF. The CDR3, as DNA: TGTGCCAGCAGCTCCCCGGGACAGGGGACCTACGAGCAGTACTTC.

This chain connects TRBV14 to TRBJ2-7; D is ambiguous. Germline CDR1 and CDR2: SGHDN and FVKESK. V gave up 3 bases and J gave up 8 bases, with 8 bases separating them. CDR3 size: 11 residues. CDR3 coding DNA: TGTGCCAGCAGCCAGGCGGATAAGCAGTACTTC. Amino acids: CASSQADKQYF.

The chain links TRBV28 to TRBJ1-6; a weak D match, TRBD1 (5 bases). Per germline, CDR1 MDHEN and CDR2 SYDVKM. There are 13 residues in the CDR3. Trimming pared 10 bases from V and 6 bases from J, leaving 13 bases between. The DNA for the CDR3 is TGTGCCAACCGAGGGACCCCTAATTCACCCCTCCACTTT. Protein product: CANRGTPNSPLHF.

The chain joins TRBV27 to TRBJ2-7; maybe TRBD1 (5 bases). V lost 4 bases, J lost 2 bases, and 12 bases lay in between. The germline V gene has CDR1 MNHEY and CDR2 SMNVEV (reference sequence). This CDR3 has 14 residues. The CDR3 sequence is CASSSQGVTYEQYF. CDR3 nucleotide sequence: TGTGCCAGCAGTTCCCAGGGCGTCACCTACGAGCAGTACTTC.

This clone was seen just once. The V and J genes are TRBV5-1 and TRBJ1-1; D gene unclear. V lost 2 bases, J lost 4 bases, and 6 bases lay in between. The CDR3 length is 12 residues. Germline assignment: CDR1 SGHRS and CDR2 YFSETQ. Here the CDR3 reads CASSFSGTEAFF. In DNA, the CDR3 is TGCGCCAGCAGCTTCTCCGGCACTGAAGCTTTCTTT.

The chain's CDR3 is CASSGTANTEAFF. The CDR3 bases are TGCGCCAGCAGCGGGACAGCAAACACTGAAGCTTTCTTT. The chain links TRBV5-1 to TRBJ1-1, with 7 bases fitting TRBD1. In germline, CDR1 is SGHRS, CDR2 YFSETQ. The CDR3 spans 13 residues. V gave up 4 bases and J gave up 2 bases; unmatched junction bases: 2.

The V and J genes are TRBV9 and TRBJ1-5; no clear D gene. The CDR3 sequence is 14 residues long. V was cut by 4 bases and J by 1 base, with 9 bases left in between. Germline V lookup: CDR1 SGDLS, CDR2 YYNGEE. The CDR3 sequence: CASSTGLSNQPQHF. The CDR3 coding sequence is TGTGCCAGCAGCACCGGTCTGAGCAATCAGCCCCAGCATTTT.

This clone was counted ten times or more. The chain combines TRBV6-5 with TRBJ2-1; the D gene is possibly TRBD2 (5 bases). Trimming shortened V by 9 bases and J by 4 bases, and 7 bases separated the two germline ends. Germline V gives CDR1 MNHEY, CDR2 SVGAGI. The CDR3 sequence is 11 residues long. CDR3 in DNA: TGTGCCAGTGGAGGATACAATGAGCAGTTCTTC. Translating gives CASGGYNEQFF.

The chain carries TRBV28 and TRBJ2-1; a weak D match, TRBD1 (5 bases). The length of the CDR3 is 11 residues. The V end was cut by 2 bases, the J end by 15 bases, with 11 bases between. CDR1 is MDHEN and CDR2 is SYDVKM in the germline V gene. The CDR3 nucleotides read TGTGCCAGCAGTTTAAGGGGAATATCGTTCTTC. This sequence encodes CASSLRGISFF.

This chain uses TRBV27 with TRBJ2-2, with a tentative D call TRBD1 (5 bases). The germline V gene encodes CDR1 MNHEY and CDR2 SMNVEV (reference sequence). With 6 bases removed from V and 1 base from J, the gap between germline ends came to 6 bases. The CDR3 runs 13 residues. CDR3 region: CASRGENTGELFF. The CDR3 coding sequence is TGTGCCAGCAGAGGGGAGAACACCGGGGAGCTGTTTTTT.

The genes are TRBV6-6 and TRBJ1-2, with 7 bases identical to TRBD1. V lost 2 bases to trimming and J lost 3 bases; unmatched junction nucleotides: 6. Germline assignment: CDR1 MNHNY and CDR2 SVGAGI (reference sequence). The CDR3 totals 15 residues. In nucleotides, the CDR3 is TGTGCCAGCAGTTACCTCCACAGGGGAGACTATGGCTACACCTTC. Translation gives CASSYLHRGDYGYTF.

The rearrangement joins TRBV28 to TRBJ1-5; D call uncertain. Deletions cut 5 bases from V and 2 bases from J, with 16 bases between. CDR3 length: 16 residues. Germline CDR1 MDHEN, CDR2 SYDVKM. The CDR3, as DNA: TGTGCCAGCAGTGAAAGCGTCCGGGGTCGCAATCAGCCCCAGCATTTT. Translated: CASSESVRGRNQPQHF. The entire variable domain, with the rest obtained from reference TRBV28 and TRBJ1-5, is as follows: DVKVTQSSRYLVKRTGEKVFLECVQDMDHENMFWYRQDPGLGLRLIYFSYDVKMKEKGDIPEGYSVSREKKERFSLILESASTNQTSMYLCASSESVRGRNQPQHFGDGTRLSIL.

The chain couples TRBV27 to TRBJ1-1; TRBD1 is a possible D gene (6 bases). V shed 0 bases and J shed 6 bases, with 14 bases lying between them. Germline V gives CDR1 MNHEY, CDR2 SMNVEV (reference sequence). The CDR3 has 15 residues. The CDR3 bases are TGTGCCAGCAGTTTATCCCAGGGGCTGTACGCTGAAGCTTTCTTT. This gives the protein CASSLSQGLYAEAFF.

V usage is TRBV28 and J usage is TRBJ1-2; possibly TRBD1 for D (5 bases). Trimming took off 8 bases at V and 4 bases at J, with 14 bases between the two ends. The germline gives CDR1 MDHEN, CDR2 SYDVKM. The CDR3 is 13 amino acids. CDR3 protein: CASLPGGLYGYTF. In nucleotides, the CDR3 is TGTGCCAGCCTACCCGGGGGACTCTATGGCTACACCTTC.

V and J are TRBV5-4 and TRBJ2-7; 7 bases are shared with TRBD1. Germline CDR1 reads SGHNT; CDR2 reads YYREEE (reference sequence). V shed 1 base, J shed 5 bases, and the junction held 12 bases outside the gene matches. The CDR3 loop spans 16 amino acids. CDR3 protein: CASSLSYGNRGHEQYF. Written as DNA, the CDR3 is TGTGCCAGCAGCTTGTCCTATGGAAACAGGGGCCACGAGCAGTACTTC.

This sequence joins TRBV29-1 and TRBJ1-4; 8 bases agree with TRBD1. V was pared by 0 bases and J by 5 bases, with 8 bases of the junction left unmatched. Germline CDR1 is SQVTM and CDR2 is ANQGSEA. The CDR3 spans 16 residues. CDR3 bases: TGCAGCGTTGAAGAATCTGATCACAGGGGGAATGAAAAACTGTTTTTT. This translates into CSVEESDHRGNEKLFF.

The gene calls are TRBV2 and TRBJ1-4; D is possibly TRBD1 (6 bases). V gave up 6 bases and J gave up 3 bases, with 14 bases separating them. The CDR3 is 15 residues long. Per the germline V gene, CDR1 is SNHLY and CDR2 is FYNNEI. CDR3 region: CASSQTGWANEKLFF. As DNA, the CDR3 is TGTGCCAGCAGCCAAACAGGGTGGGCTAATGAAAAACTGTTTTTT.

This clone was picked up a small number of times. The chain has TRBV2 and TRBJ1-1, with D tentatively TRBD1 (5 bases). Germline V gene lookup returns CDR1 SNHLY and CDR2 FYNNEI. Trimming removed 8 bases from V and 1 base from J, with 26 bases in between. This CDR3 is built from 18 residues. In DNA form, the CDR3 reads TGTGCCAGCCGCACTCCCTCCGGGACCTATCGGGAGAACACTGAAGCTTTCTTT. Its translation: CASRTPSGTYRENTEAFF. Drawing the rest from reference TRBV2 and TRBJ1-1, the complete variable domain is EPEVTQTPSHQVTQMGQEVILRCVPISNHLYFYWYRQILGQKVEFLVSFYNNEISEKSEIFDDQFSVERPDGSNFTLKIRSTKLEDSAMYFCASRTPSGTYRENTEAFFGQGTRLTVV.

V gene TRBV5-6 combines with J gene TRBJ1-1; the match to TRBD1 covers 7 bases. The J segment lost 11 bases and the V segment lost 1 base, leaving 8 bases of the junction unmatched. The CDR3 loop spans 13 amino acids. Germline-derived CDR1 and CDR2 are SGHDT and YYEEEE. The CDR3 DNA reads TGTGCCAGCAGCTTGTTATACAGGGGAGCGGCTTTCTTT. Translating it yields CASSLLYRGAAFF.

This clone appeared many times. The chain combines TRBV18 with TRBJ2-1, with TRBD2 matching 9 bases. In germline, CDR1 is KGHSH, CDR2 LQKENI. J lost 10 bases, V lost 3 bases, and 4 bases had no gene match. There are 13 residues in the CDR3. CDR3 DNA sequence: TGTGCCAGCTCACCTCTAGCGGGGTGGGAGCAGTTCTTC. Its translation: CASSPLAGWEQFF.

This clone was picked up a small number of times. CDR3 sequence reads: CASSLTVTNTGELFF. The CDR3 DNA sequence: TGTGCCAGCAGCTTAACAGTGACGAACACCGGGGAGCTGTTTTTT. The V gene is TRBV7-9, the J gene TRBJ2-2; no firm D call. The CDR3 covers 15 residues. Germline CDR1 and CDR2: SEHNR and FQNEAQ (reference sequence). The V and J ends lost 2 bases and 0 bases respectively, with 7 bases between them.

The V gene is TRBV19, the J gene TRBJ2-7, with a tentative D call TRBD1 (6 bases). This CDR3 is 20 amino acids long. The germline CDR1 and CDR2 sequences are LNHDA and SQIVND (reference sequence). Trimming took 6 bases from V and 0 from J, leaving 30 bases between them. CDR3 DNA: TGTGCCAGTAGCCCTGGGACAACAAGCGAACGCGAATTGAGCTCCTACGAGCAGTACTTC. The encoded protein is CASSPGTTSERELSSYEQYF.

This clone was detected ten times or more. V gene TRBV7-9 combines with J gene TRBJ2-4; TRBD2 matches at 7 bases. V lost 1 base and J lost 7; bases outside the gene matches: 4. The CDR3 runs to 14 residues. Germline V lookup: CDR1 SEHNR, CDR2 FQNEAQ (reference sequence). The DNA of the CDR3 is TGTGCCAGCAGCTTAGACGCGGGGGTCAACATTCAGTACTTC. Encoded protein: CASSLDAGVNIQYF.

The chain is built from TRBV9 and TRBJ2-1; no firm D call. The CDR3 totals 14 residues. Per germline, CDR1 SGDLS and CDR2 YYNGEE. V lost 0 bases and J 7 bases, leaving 11 bases between the germline ends. Here the CDR3 reads CASSVEVVGNEQFF. Written as DNA, the CDR3 is TGTGCCAGCAGCGTAGAGGTAGTGGGGAATGAGCAGTTCTTC.

This sequence joins TRBV27 and TRBJ2-7, with 11 nucleotides matching TRBD1. The CDR3 has 14 amino acids. Germline assignment: CDR1 MNHEY and CDR2 SMNVEV (reference sequence). Unmatched junction bases numbered 4, after V lost 6 bases and J lost 3 bases. Here the CDR3 reads CASRPGTGGYEQYF. Written as DNA, the CDR3 is TGTGCCAGCAGACCCGGGACAGGGGGCTACGAGCAGTACTTC.

This clone appeared many times. This sequence joins TRBV11-1 and TRBJ1-2; possibly TRBD1 for D (5 bases). The CDR3 consists of 14 residues. Looked up from germline, CDR1 is SGHAT and CDR2 is FQDESV (reference sequence). Trimming stripped 5 bases from V and 0 bases from J, with 10 bases between. The CDR3 spells CASSRDGTNYGYTF. The CDR3 DNA sequence: TGTGCCAGCAGCCGGGACGGGACTAACTATGGCTACACCTTC. The whole variable domain, filled in from reference TRBV11-1 and TRBJ1-2, reads EAEVAQSPRYKITEKSQAVAFWCDPISGHATLYWYRQILGQGPELLVQFQDESVVDDSQLPKDRFSAERLKGVDSTLKIQPAELGDSAMYLCASSRDGTNYGYTFGSGTRLTVV.

The chain couples TRBV7-8 to TRBJ2-7; D remains unclear. The CDR3 consists of 12 residues. CDR1 and CDR2 from the germline V gene are SGHVS and FQNEAQ. Trimming took 2 bases from V and 2 from J, leaving 4 bases between them. Here the CDR3 DNA reads TGTGCCAGCAGCTTATCCCCCTACGAGCAGTACTTC. It yields the protein CASSLSPYEQYF.